The TCR beta chain under discussion was sequenced for a study of shared clonotypes between healthy human individuals. The study, taken as a whole, reports: An effect of sequencing depth on clonotype sharing among donors was expected.

Worth noting for this clone: Antigen specificity is unknown.

Germline V lookup: CDR1 SGHRS, CDR2 YFSETQ. The CDR3 length is 14 residues. The V gene end was trimmed by 4 bases and the J gene end by 5 bases; junction bases not matched to a gene: 6. Profiling relied on immunoSEQ multiplex PCR, and the TCRdb table lists in-frame clones only, not all of them. The sample lists over a million clones, roughly 96% occurring once. The specimen was naive CD4+ T cells sorted from blood. The subset denotes: CD45RA+ positively selected. This chain joins TRBV5-1 and TRBJ1-1; 9 bases match TRBD1. The origin of this receptor is a man aged 30-40 years in good health. The DNA of the CDR3 is TGCGCCAGCAGCCTGGAACAGGGGGCAACTGAAGCTTTCTTT. It translates to CASSLEQGATEAFF.